This section outlines one T cell receptor (beta chain) sequence together with its context. Germline values: CDR1 MNHEY, CDR2 SVGAGI. The CDR3 has 12 residues. V dropped 7 bases and J dropped 5 bases, with 10 bases sitting between them. TCRdb's table, derived via immunoSEQ multiplex PCR, lists solely in-frame clones and lacks some. The sample includes fewer than 300,000 clones, 60% to 80% of them seen just once. This record belongs to a study of cytotoxic CD8 clonotypes in ibrutinib-treated CLL. The TCR originated in a human donor with chronic lymphocytic leukemia. V and J are TRBV6-5 and TRBJ2-3, with D maybe TRBD2 (6 bases). Specimen: PBMCs, collected at disease progression, from a patient treated with ibrutinib. CDR3 amino acids: CASTGGGDTQYF. As DNA, the CDR3 is TGTGCCAGCACCGGGGGAGGAGATACGCAGTATTTT.